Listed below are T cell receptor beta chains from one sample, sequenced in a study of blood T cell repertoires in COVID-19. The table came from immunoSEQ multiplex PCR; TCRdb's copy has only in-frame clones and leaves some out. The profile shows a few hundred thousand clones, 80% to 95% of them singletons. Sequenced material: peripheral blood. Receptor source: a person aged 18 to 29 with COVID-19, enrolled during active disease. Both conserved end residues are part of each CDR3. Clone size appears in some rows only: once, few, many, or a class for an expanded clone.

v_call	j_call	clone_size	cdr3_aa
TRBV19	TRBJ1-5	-	CASSRTGGNQPQHF
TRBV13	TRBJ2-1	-	CASSLGRGDFQFF
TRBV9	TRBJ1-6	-	CASSPRGGRSSPLHF
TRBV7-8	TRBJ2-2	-	CASSSHRWITEIFVTGELFF
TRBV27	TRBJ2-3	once	CASGRDSTQYF
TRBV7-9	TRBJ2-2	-	CASSLIQAANTGELFF
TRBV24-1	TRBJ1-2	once	CATSDPRGRGYGYTF
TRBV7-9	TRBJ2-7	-	CASSPPTGGYEQYF
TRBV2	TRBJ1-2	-	CASRYGTGGAGYGYTF
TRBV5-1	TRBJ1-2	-	CASSQGQGYGYTF
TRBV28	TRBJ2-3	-	CASSPQWADTQYF
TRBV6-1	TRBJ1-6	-	CASSEGEVTPLHF
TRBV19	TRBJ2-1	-	CASSQGGLAAYNEQFF
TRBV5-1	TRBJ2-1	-	CASSLFRGTGRNEQFF
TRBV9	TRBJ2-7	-	CASSEGAAWDEQYF
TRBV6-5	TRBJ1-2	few	CASKEGTNYGYTF
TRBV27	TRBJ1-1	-	CASSSLAGVVNTEAFF
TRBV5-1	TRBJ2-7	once	CASSGTLDSYEQYF
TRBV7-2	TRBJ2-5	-	CASSLIPLAGTGQETQYF
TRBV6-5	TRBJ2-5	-	CASSIGETQYF
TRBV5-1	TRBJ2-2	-	CASTDRAPGTGELFF
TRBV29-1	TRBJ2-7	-	CTASRGSTYEQYF
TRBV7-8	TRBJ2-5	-	CASSRVVGLGGETQYF
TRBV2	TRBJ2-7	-	CASKEGPYEQYF
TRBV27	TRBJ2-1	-	CASRGALSYNEQFF
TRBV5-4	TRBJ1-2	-	CASSPGQVNYGYTF
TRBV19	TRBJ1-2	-	CASTQTDWDTHTF
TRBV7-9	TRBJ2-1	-	CASSFGGGADEQFF